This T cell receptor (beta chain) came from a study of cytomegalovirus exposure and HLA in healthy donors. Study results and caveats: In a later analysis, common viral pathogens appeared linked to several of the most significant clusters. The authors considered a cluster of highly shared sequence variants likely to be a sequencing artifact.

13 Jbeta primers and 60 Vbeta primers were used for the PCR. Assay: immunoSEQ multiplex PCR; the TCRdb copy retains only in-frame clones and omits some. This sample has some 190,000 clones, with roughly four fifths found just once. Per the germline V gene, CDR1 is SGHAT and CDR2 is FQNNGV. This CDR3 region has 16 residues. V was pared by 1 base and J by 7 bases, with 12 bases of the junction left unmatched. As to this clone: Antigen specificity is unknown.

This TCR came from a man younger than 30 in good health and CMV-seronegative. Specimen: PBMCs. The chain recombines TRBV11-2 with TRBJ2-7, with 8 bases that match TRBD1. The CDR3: CASSLVQGARNQEQYF. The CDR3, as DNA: TGTGCCAGCAGCTTAGTCCAGGGGGCGAGAAATCAAGAGCAGTACTTC.